This T cell receptor beta chain was documented in a study of T cells after posttransplantation cyclophosphamide. Study results and limitations: Recipient CMV seropositivity and CMV reactivation strongly tracked TRB clonality. Tissue-infiltrating T cells from skin or gut overlapped little with blood T cells.

This clone was counted at least ten times. Its antigen is not known. Relative to the germline gene, one junction end is altered; a read error may explain this. Using immunoSEQ multiplex PCR, the repertoire was profiled, and TCRdb retains in-frame clones only, with some absent. The sample is made up of 20,000 to 25,000 clones, none counted only once. The sequenced sample consisted of PBMCs. The TCR comes from a woman aged 45-59 years in good health, CMV-negative, and a related stem cell transplant donor.

CDR3 nucleotides: TGTGCCAGTAGCGCCGGGACTAGCGGGAACTTC. It encodes CASSAGTSGNF. The J gene is TRBJ2-5, the V gene TRBV19, with TRBD2 identical over 13 bases. Germline V gives CDR1 LNHDA, CDR2 SQIVND (reference sequence). The CDR3 consists of 11 residues.